This TCR beta chain emerged from a study of CD8 T cells in Susac syndrome. Random hexamers were used to reverse transcribe an amount of about 0.45 to 1 ug RNA. From the immunoSEQ multiplex PCR reads, TCRdb called clonotypes with MiXCR, one entry per CDR3 protein. Seen here are under 200,000 distinct CDR3 sequences, more than 90% observed once, and the top ten hold roughly 0.093%. TEMRA cells were enriched by FACS, while CD8+ and CD4+ T cells were obtained through a negative isolation that was performed magnetically. The CDR3 has 16 amino acids. Germline CDR1 reads ENHRY; CDR2 reads SYGVKD. Deletions cut 6 bases from V and 2 bases from J, with 17 bases between.

Sequencing was performed on CD4+ T cells from PBMCs. The chain recombines TRBV10-3 with TRBJ1-5, with D possibly being TRBD1 (5 bases). The sequence was collected from a human donor with Susac syndrome. The CDR3 reads CAISPIGGDGNQPQHF. CDR3 sequence (DNA): TGTGCCATCAGCCCGATAGGAGGGGATGGCAATCAGCCCCAGCATTTT.